Below, one T cell receptor beta chain is given with its context. Individual cDNA molecules were tagged with unique molecular identifiers, the study reported. TCRdb recomputed calls from the 5' RACE reads with MiXCR, one row per CDR3 protein. The table has tens of thousands of distinct CDR3 sequences, about 11% seen once. This sample stems from a study of early T cells in non-severe SARS-CoV-2 infection. Per germline, CDR1 MNHEY and CDR2 SMNVEV (reference sequence). The V end lost 0 bases, the J end lost 5 bases, and 10 bases lay between the germline ends. The CDR3 length is 15 residues. Sequencing was carried out using whole blood. The receptor's source is an adult who was a healthcare worker with PCR-confirmed SARS-CoV-2 infection or an uninfected control (not recorded which). The J gene is TRBJ2-2, the V gene TRBV27, with D perhaps assigned TRBD1 or TRBD2 (6 bases each). The CDR3 coding sequence is TGTGCCAGCAGTTTATCGTGGGGGGCAACCGGGGAGCTGTTTTTT. Protein sequence: CASSLSWGATGELFF.